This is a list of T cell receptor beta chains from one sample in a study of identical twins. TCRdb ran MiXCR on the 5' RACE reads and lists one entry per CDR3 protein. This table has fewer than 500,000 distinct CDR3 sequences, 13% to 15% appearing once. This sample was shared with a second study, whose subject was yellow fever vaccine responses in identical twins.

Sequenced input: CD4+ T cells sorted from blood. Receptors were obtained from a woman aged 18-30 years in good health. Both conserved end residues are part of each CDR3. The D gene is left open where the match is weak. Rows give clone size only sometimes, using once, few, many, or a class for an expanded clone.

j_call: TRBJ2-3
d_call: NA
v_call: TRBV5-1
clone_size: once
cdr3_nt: TGCGCCAGCAGCTTGGATTCGGGTACGCAGTATTTT
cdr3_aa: CASSLDSGTQYF

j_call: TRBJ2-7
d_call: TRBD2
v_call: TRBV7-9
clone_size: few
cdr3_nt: TGTGCCAGCAGCACTAGCGGGGTCGGCAACGAGCAGTACTTC
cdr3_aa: CASSTSGVGNEQYF

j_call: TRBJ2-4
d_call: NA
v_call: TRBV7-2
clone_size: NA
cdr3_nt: TGTGCCAGCAGCTACCTCCAGGGTGTAAACATTCAGTACTTC
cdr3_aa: CASSYLQGVNIQYF

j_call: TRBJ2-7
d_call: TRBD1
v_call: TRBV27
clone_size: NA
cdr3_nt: TGTGCCAGCAGTTTATCGAAGGGACAGGGTAATCAGTACTTC
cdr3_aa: CASSLSKGQGNQYF

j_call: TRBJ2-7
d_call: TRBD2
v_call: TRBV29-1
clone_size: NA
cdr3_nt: TGCAGCGTCTCGGGTGGGGCTAGCGGGAGGTACGAGCAGTACTTC
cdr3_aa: CSVSGGASGRYEQYF

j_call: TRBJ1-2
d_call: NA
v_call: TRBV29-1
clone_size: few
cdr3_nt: TGCAGCGTACCACAGGGTGGTGGCTACACCTTC
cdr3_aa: CSVPQGGGYTF

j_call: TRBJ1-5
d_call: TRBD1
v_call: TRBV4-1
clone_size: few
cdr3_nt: TGCGCCAGCAGCCTGGGACAGGGAAACAATCAGCCCCAGCATTTT
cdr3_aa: CASSLGQGNNQPQHF

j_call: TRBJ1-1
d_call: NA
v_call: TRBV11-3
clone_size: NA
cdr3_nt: TGTGCCAGCAGCTTAGGGGATGTGAACACGGAAGCTTTCTTT
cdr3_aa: CASSLGDVNTEAFF

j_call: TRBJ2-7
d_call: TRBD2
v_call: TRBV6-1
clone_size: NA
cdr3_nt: TGTGCCAGCACCGGTTCGGGTAAACCTAGCGGGAGGAGCTCCTACGAGCAGTACTTC
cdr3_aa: CASTGSGKPSGRSSYEQYF

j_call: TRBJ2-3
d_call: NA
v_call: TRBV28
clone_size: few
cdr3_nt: TGTGCCAGCAGTTTAGGTCGGGGCGCAGGGCCAGATACGCAGTATTTT
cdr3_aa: CASSLGRGAGPDTQYF

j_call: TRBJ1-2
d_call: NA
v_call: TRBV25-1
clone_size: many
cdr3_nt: TGTGCCAGCAGTGCAGCAGGTGGAAACTATGGCTACACCTTC
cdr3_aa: CASSAAGGNYGYTF

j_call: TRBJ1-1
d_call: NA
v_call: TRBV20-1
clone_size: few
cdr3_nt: TGCAGTGCTAGCCGTGCCTTGGGCACTGAAGCTTTCTTT
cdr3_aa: CSASRALGTEAFF

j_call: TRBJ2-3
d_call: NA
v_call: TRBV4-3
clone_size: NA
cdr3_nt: TGCGCCAGCAGCCAGGGACAAGGCCCTACAGATACGCAGTATTTT
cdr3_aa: CASSQGQGPTDTQYF

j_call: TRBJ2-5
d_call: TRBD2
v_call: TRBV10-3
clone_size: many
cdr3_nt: TGTGCCACCCGTCTAGCGGGAGGCTATAGCCAAGAGACCCAGTACTTC
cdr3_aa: CATRLAGGYSQETQYF

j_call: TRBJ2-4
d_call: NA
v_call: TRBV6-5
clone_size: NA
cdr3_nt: TGTGCCAGCAGTTACTCTGGCTTAGAGAAGGCCAAAAACATTCAGTACTTC
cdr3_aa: CASSYSGLEKAKNIQYF

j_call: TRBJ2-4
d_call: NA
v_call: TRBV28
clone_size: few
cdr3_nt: TGTGCCAGCAGCGAGTTACAGGGAGGCAAAAACATTCAGTACTTC
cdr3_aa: CASSELQGGKNIQYF

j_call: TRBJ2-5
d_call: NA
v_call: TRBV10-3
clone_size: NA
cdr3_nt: TGTGCCATCAGTGAGGTTGGGGGACCTCAAGAGACCCAGTACTTC
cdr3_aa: CAISEVGGPQETQYF

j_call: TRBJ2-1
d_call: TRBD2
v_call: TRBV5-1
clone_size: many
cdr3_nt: TGCGCCAGCAGCTTGGTGGGACTAGACTACAATGAGCAGTTCTTC
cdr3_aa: CASSLVGLDYNEQFF

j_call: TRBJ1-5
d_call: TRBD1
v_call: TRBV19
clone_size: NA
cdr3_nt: TGTGCCAGTAACCCCGACAGGGGTAATCAGCCCCAGCATTTT
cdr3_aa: CASNPDRGNQPQHF

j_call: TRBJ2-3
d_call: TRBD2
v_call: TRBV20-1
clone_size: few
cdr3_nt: TGCAGTGCTAGAGATCTGGGGAGGGGACTAGTCGTCACAGATACGCAGTATTTT
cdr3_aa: CSARDLGRGLVVTDTQYF

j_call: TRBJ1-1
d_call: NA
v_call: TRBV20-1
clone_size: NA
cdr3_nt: TGCAGTGCTAGAGGCCCGGCGGGTTTTGTTGAAGCTTTCTTT
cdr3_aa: CSARGPAGFVEAFF

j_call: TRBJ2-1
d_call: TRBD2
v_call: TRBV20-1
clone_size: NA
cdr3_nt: TGCAGTGCTAGAGATCGAATTAGCGGGAGTGGTGAGCAGTTCTTC
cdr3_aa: CSARDRISGSGEQFF

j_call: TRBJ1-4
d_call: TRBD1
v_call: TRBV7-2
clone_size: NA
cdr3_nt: TGTGCCAGCGGGCCCGGGACAGGGGCTGAAAAACTGTTTTTT
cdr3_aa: CASGPGTGAEKLFF

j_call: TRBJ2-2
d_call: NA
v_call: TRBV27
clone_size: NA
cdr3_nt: TGTGCCAGCAGTTTATTTTACGGGGGAGCAAACACCGGGGAGCTGTTTTTT
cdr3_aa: CASSLFYGGANTGELFF

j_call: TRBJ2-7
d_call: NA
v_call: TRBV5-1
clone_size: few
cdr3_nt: TGCGCCAGCGTCGCTGCACGGGGGGCGGTGGTTTGCGAGCAGTACTTC
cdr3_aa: CASVAARGAVVCEQYF

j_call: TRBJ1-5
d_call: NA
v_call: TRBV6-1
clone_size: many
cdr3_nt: TGTGCCAGCAGAAAAGGATTTAGCAATCAGCCCCAGCATTTT
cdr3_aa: CASRKGFSNQPQHF

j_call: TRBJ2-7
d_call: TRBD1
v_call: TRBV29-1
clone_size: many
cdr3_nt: TGCAGCGTGGCCCCGGGACAGGGGGGCTACGAGCAGTACTTC
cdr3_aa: CSVAPGQGGYEQYF

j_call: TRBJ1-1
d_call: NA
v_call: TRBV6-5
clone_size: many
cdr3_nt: TGTGCCAGCAGTTTTCAAGGGACTGAAGCTTTCTTT
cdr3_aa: CASSFQGTEAFF

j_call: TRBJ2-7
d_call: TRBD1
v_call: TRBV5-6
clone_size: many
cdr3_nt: TGTGCCAGCAGCCCTCGACAGGGGATTTACGAGCAGTACTTC
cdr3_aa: CASSPRQGIYEQYF

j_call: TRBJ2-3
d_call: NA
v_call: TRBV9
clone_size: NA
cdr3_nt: TGTGCCAGCAGCGTAGAGGCAGATACGCAGTATTTT
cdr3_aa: CASSVEADTQYF

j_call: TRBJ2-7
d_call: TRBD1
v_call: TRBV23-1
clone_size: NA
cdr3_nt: TGCGCCAGCAGTCTCCCAGGGGGAAGACCCTACGAGCAGTACTTC
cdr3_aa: CASSLPGGRPYEQYF

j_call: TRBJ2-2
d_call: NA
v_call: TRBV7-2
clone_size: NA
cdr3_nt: TGTGCCAGCAGCCTCGGTACACAGACCGGGGAGCTGTTTTTT
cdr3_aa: CASSLGTQTGELFF

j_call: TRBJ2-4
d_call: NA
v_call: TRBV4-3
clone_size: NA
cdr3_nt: TGCGCCAGCAGCCAAGAGCACCCGGGGCTAATAGCCAAAAACATTCAGTACTTC
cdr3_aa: CASSQEHPGLIAKNIQYF

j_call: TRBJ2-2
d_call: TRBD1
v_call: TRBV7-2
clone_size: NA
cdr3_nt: TGTGCCAGCAGCTTACAGGGGGCGGGGACCGGGGAGCTGTTTTTT
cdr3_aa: CASSLQGAGTGELFF

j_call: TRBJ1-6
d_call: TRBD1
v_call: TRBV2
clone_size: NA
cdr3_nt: TGTGCCAGCAGCGGGACAGTGCAACCTAATTCACCCCTCCACTTT
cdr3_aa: CASSGTVQPNSPLHF

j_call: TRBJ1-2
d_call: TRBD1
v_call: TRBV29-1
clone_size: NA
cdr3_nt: TGCAGCGTTGATAGTCAGGGGGCGTATGGCTACACCTTC
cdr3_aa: CSVDSQGAYGYTF

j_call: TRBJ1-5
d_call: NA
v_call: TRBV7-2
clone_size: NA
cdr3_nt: TGTGCCAGCAGTCAGCCAAATCAGCCCCAGCATTTT
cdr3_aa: CASSQPNQPQHF

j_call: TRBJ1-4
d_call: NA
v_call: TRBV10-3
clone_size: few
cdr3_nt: TGTGCCATCAGTGTGTTGGGCGAAAAACTGTTTTTT
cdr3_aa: CAISVLGEKLFF

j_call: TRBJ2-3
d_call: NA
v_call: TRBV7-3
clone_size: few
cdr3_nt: TGTGCCAGCAGCTTAACGTTTGGCGGGGGCACAGATACGCAGTATTTT
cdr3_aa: CASSLTFGGGTDTQYF

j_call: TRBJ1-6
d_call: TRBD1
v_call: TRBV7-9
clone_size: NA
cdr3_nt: TGTGCCAGCAGCGGCGGCGACAGGGAGAATTCACCCCTCCACTTT
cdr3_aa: CASSGGDRENSPLHF

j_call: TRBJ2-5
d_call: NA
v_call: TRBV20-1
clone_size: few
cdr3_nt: TGCAGTGCCAGGGCATACCAAGAGACCCAGTACTTC
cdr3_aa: CSARAYQETQYF

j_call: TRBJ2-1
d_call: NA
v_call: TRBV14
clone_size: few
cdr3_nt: TGTGCCAGCAGCCAAGATCGGTACCCTAAAATTATGGACGGATTCAATGAGCAGTTCTTC
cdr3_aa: CASSQDRYPKIMDGFNEQFF

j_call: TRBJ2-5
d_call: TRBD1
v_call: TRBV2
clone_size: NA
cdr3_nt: TGTGCCAGCAGACAGGGGATGGAAGAGACCCAGTACTTC
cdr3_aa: CASRQGMEETQYF

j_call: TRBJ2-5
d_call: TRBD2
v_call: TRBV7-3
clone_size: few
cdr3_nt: TGTGCCAGCAGCCTCCGGGGGGATCTGGGAGAGACCCAGTACTTC
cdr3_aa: CASSLRGDLGETQYF

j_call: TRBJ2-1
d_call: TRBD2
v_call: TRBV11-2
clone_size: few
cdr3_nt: TGTGCCAGCAGCCAGAACGGACTAGCGGGAGGGCAGTACAATGAGCAGTTCTTC
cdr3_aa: CASSQNGLAGGQYNEQFF

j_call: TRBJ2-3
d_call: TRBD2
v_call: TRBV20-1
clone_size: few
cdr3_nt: TGCAGTGTAGGGGGCGGGACTAGCGGGGGAATAAGCACAGATACGCAGTATTTT
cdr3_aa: CSVGGGTSGGISTDTQYF